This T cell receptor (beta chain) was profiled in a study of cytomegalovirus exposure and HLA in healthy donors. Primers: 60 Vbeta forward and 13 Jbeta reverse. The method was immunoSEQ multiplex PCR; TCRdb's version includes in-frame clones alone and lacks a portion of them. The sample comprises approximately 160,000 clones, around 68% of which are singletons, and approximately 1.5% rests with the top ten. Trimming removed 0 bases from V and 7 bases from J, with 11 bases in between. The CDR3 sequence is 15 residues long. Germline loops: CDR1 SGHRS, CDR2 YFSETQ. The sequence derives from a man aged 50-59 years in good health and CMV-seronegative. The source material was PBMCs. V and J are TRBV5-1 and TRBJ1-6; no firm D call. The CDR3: CASSLAQRRNSPLHF. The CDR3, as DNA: TGCGCCAGCAGCTTGGCCCAGCGCAGAAATTCACCCCTCCACTTT.